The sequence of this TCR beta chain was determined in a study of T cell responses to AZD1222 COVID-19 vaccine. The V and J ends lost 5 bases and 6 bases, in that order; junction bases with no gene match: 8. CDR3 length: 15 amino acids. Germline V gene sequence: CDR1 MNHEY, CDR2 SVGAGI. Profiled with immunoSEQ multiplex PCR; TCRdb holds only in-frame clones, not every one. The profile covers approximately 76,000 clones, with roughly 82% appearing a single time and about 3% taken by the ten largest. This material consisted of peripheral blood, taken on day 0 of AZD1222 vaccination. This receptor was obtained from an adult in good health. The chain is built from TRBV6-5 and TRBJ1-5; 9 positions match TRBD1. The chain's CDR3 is CASSLQGARSQPQHF. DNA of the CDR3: TGTGCCAGCAGTCTACAGGGGGCTCGTAGTCAGCCCCAGCATTTT.